Below are 13 T cell receptor beta chains sequenced from a single sample in a study of cytomegalovirus exposure and HLA in healthy donors. Primers for the PCR totalled 60 Vbeta and 13 Jbeta. Sequenced by immunoSEQ multiplex PCR; TCRdb stores in-frame clones only, minus some. The table includes about 160,000 clones, roughly 84% detected once. Sequenced input: PBMCs. Receptor source: a man aged 18 to 30 in good health and CMV-seronegative.

The rearrangement joins TRBV29-1 to TRBJ1-2; 12 nucleotides align to TRBD1. Germline loops: CDR1 SQVTM, CDR2 ANQGSEA. The CDR3 has 14 residues. The V segment lost 4 bases and the J segment 8 bases; nucleotides outside the gene matches: 8. The CDR3 loop is CSVGGTGGPWGYTF. The CDR3 region has the DNA TGCAGCGTTGGAGGGACAGGGGGCCCTTGGGGCTACACCTTC.

The chain has TRBV18 and TRBJ1-4; a weak D match, TRBD1 (6 bases). The CDR3 sequence is 15 residues long. With 2 bases removed from V and 6 bases from J, the gap between germline ends came to 13 bases. Germline assignment: CDR1 KGHSH and CDR2 LQKENI. As DNA, the CDR3 is TGTGCCAGCTCACCATGGGTGGGGGCTGATGAAAAACTGTTTTTT. Protein sequence: CASSPWVGADEKLFF.

This clone was seen a single time. The V call is TRBV5-1, the J call TRBJ2-1; a possible D gene is TRBD2 (5 bases). Per germline, CDR1 SGHRS and CDR2 YFSETQ. This CDR3 is built from 16 residues. The ends were cut back, 4 bases at V and 6 bases at J, with 20 bases in the middle. The CDR3 sequence is CASSPETPSRVNEQFF. CDR3 DNA sequence: TGCGCCAGCAGCCCCGAGACTCCTTCGAGGGTCAATGAGCAGTTCTTC.

The chain combines TRBV5-1 with TRBJ2-5, with 11 bases matching TRBD1. There are 17 residues in the CDR3. V was pared by 1 base and J by 5 bases, with 10 bases of the junction left unmatched. Germline V gives CDR1 SGHRS, CDR2 YFSETQ. The CDR3 region is CASSLFAAGDRGETQYF. The CDR3 bases are TGCGCCAGCAGCTTGTTTGCGGCGGGGGACAGGGGGGAGACCCAGTACTTC.

This chain uses TRBV6-6 with TRBJ2-2, with TRBD1 identical over 7 bases. With 7 bases clipped from V and 6 bases from J, the junction kept 8 bases outside the gene matches. This CDR3 contains 14 residues. Germline V gene lookup returns CDR1 MNHNY and CDR2 SVGAGI (reference sequence). The DNA for the CDR3 is TGTGCCAGCATTCCCGACAGGGCTGCCGGGGAGCTGTTTTTT. This encodes CASIPDRAAGELFF.

This clone was counted a single time. This chain uses TRBV10-3 with TRBJ2-3; D not certain. Trimming removed 5 bases from V and 2 bases from J, with 5 bases in between. CDR3 size: 12 residues. The germline V gene has CDR1 ENHRY and CDR2 SYGVKD. The CDR3 nucleotides read TGTGCCATCAGTCCTAACACAGATACGCAGTATTTT. This codes for CAISPNTDTQYF.

J is TRBJ1-1 and V is TRBV6-5; D perhaps matches TRBD1 (6 bases). V lost 4 bases, J lost 1 base, and 13 bases lay in between. The CDR3 is 15 residues long. Per germline, CDR1 MNHEY and CDR2 SVGAGI. In DNA form, the CDR3 reads TGTGCCAGCAGTTCTCAGGGGTCGGGGAACACTGAAGCTTTCTTT. Translation gives CASSSQGSGNTEAFF.

V gene TRBV29-1 combines with J gene TRBJ1-2; a possible D gene is TRBD1 (5 bases). This CDR3 is 12 amino acids long. V lost 6 bases, J lost 8 bases, and 16 bases lay in between. The germline V gene has CDR1 SQVTM and CDR2 ANQGSEA. CDR3 in DNA: TGCAGCGTGGGGGACTCCAGCAGGGGCTACACCTTC. This translates into CSVGDSSRGYTF.

J is TRBJ1-2 and V is TRBV5-1; weak D call: TRBD1 (6 bases). V was pared by 4 bases and J by 9 bases, with 19 bases between. From germline, CDR1 is SGHRS and CDR2 YFSETQ. The CDR3 extends over 14 amino acids. CDR3 protein: CASSPGQPSVRYTF. In DNA, the CDR3 is TGCGCCAGCAGCCCCGGACAGCCCTCGGTGCGCTACACCTTC.

This rearrangement joins TRBV30 to TRBJ1-6; 7 bases fit TRBD1. The CDR3 is 12 amino acids. V shed 7 bases, J shed 8 bases, and the junction held 5 bases outside the gene matches. The germline V gene has CDR1 GTSNPN and CDR2 SVGIG (reference sequence). This chain's CDR3 is CASDRADSPLHF. CDR3 coding DNA: TGTGCCTCTGACAGGGCTGATTCACCCCTCCACTTT.

This clone came up once. This chain uses TRBV19 with TRBJ2-3; 13 bases are shared with TRBD2. Trimming at V came to 5 bases and at J to 0 bases, leaving 8 bases not matched to a gene. Germline CDR1 LNHDA, CDR2 SQIVND (reference sequence). This CDR3 is 18 amino acids long. The DNA for the CDR3 is TGTGCCAGTAGTCTAAGGACTAGCGGGAGCTCTAGCACAGATACGCAGTATTTT. Encoded protein: CASSLRTSGSSSTDTQYF. Combining the CDR3 with reference TRBV19 and TRBJ2-3 gives the whole variable domain DGGITQSPKYLFRKEGQNVTLSCEQNLNHDAMYWYRQDPGQGLRLIYYSQIVNDFQKGDIAEGYSVSREKKESFPLTVTSAQKNPTAFYLCASSLRTSGSSSTDTQYFGPGTRLTVL.

V and J are TRBV4-2 and TRBJ2-2; 7 bases map to TRBD2. The V gene's germline CDR1 is LGHNA and CDR2 YNFKEQ. Germline trimming cut 0 bases from V and 3 bases from J; bases unmatched to any gene: 19. CDR3 size: 21 residues. Here the CDR3 DNA reads TGTGCCAGCAGCCAAGACCCCCCTGGTAGCGGGCGACGAGGGGACACCGGGGAGCTGTTTTTT. Amino acids: CASSQDPPGSGRRGDTGELFF.

The chain uses TRBV5-4 and TRBJ2-2; 8 bases match TRBD2. Germline V gives CDR1 SGHNT, CDR2 YYREEE (reference sequence). The CDR3 spans 18 residues. V gave up 2 bases and J gave up 5 bases; unmatched junction bases: 14. CDR3 nucleotide sequence: TGTGCCAGCAGCTTTCCCCAGACTAGCGCTAGGGGGACCGGGGAGCTGTTTTTT. Amino acids: CASSFPQTSARGTGELFF.